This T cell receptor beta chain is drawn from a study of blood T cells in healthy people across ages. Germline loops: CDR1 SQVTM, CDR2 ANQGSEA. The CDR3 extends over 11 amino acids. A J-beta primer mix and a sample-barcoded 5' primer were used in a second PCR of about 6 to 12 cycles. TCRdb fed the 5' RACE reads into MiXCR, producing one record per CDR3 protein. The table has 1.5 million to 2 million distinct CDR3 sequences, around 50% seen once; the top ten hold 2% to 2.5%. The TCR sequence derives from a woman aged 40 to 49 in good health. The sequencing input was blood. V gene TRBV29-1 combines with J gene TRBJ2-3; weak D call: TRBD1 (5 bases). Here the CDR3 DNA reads TGCAGTGTCCCAGGGACAGATACGCAGTATTTT. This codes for CSVPGTDTQYF.